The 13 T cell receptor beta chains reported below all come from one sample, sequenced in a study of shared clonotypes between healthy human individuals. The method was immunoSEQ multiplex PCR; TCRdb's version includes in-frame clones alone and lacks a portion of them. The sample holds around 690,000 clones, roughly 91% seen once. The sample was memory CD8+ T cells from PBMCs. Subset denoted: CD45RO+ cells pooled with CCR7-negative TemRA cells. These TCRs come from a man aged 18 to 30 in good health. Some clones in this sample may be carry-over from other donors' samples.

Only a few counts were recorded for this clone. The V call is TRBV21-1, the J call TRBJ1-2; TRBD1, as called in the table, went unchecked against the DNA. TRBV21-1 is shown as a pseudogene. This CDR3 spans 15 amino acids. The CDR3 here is CASSKPNRATYGYTF. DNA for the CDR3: TGTGCCAGCAGCAAGCCAAACAGGGCTACCTATGGCTACACCTTC.

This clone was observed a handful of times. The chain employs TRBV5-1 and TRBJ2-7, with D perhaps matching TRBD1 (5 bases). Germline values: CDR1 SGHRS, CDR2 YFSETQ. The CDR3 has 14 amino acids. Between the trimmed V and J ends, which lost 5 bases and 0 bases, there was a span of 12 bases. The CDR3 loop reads CASRLTGSSYEQYF. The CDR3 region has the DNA TGCGCCAGCAGGTTAACAGGTAGCTCCTACGAGCAGTACTTC.

The CDR3 is CASSILLGQGDEQFF. For the CDR3, the DNA is TGTGCCAGCAGTATACTCCTTGGTCAGGGCGATGAGCAGTTCTTC. The V and J genes are TRBV27 and TRBJ2-1; TRBD1 might be the D (5 bases). This CDR3 comprises 15 residues. Trimming stripped 5 bases from V and 8 bases from J, with 19 bases between. CDR1 and CDR2 (germline): MNHEY, SMNVEV (reference sequence).

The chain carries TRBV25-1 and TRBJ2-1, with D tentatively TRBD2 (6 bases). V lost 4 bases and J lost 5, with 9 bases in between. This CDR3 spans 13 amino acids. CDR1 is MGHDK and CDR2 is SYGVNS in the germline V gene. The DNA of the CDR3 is TGTGCCAGCAGTGCGGGACTTCACAATGAGCAGTTCTTC. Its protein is CASSAGLHNEQFF. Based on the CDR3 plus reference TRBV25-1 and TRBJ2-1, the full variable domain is EADIYQTPRYLVIGTGKKITLECSQTMGHDKMYWYQQDPGMELHLIHYSYGVNSTEKGDLSSESTVSRIRTEHFPLTLESARPSHTSQYLCASSAGLHNEQFFGPGTRLTVL.

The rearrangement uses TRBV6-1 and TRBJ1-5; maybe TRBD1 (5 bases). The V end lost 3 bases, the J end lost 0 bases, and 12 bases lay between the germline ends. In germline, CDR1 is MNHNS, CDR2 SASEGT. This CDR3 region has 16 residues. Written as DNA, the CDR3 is TGTGCCAGCAGTGAGGATGACAGTTATAGCAATCAGCCCCAGCATTTT. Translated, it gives CASSEDDSYSNQPQHF.

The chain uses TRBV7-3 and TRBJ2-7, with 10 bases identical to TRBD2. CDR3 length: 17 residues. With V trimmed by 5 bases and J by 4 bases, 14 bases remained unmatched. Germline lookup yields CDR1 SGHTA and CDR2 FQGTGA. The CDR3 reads CASSRNRDSSGSYEQYF. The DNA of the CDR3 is TGTGCCAGCAGCAGAAACCGAGACTCTAGCGGGAGTTACGAGCAGTACTTC.

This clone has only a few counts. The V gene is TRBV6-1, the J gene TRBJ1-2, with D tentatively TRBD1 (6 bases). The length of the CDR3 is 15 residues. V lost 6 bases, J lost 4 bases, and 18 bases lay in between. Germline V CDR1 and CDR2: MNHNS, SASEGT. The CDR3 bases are TGTGCCAGCAGGGGTCTGGCTGGGGGCAGCTATGGCTACACCTTC. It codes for CASRGLAGGSYGYTF.

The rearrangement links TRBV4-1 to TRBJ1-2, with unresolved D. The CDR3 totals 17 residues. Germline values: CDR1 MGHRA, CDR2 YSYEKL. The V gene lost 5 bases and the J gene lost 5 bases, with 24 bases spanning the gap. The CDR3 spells CASSVENRAQVTYGYTF. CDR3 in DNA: TGCGCCAGCAGCGTCGAAAACCGGGCGCAGGTGACTTATGGCTACACCTTC.

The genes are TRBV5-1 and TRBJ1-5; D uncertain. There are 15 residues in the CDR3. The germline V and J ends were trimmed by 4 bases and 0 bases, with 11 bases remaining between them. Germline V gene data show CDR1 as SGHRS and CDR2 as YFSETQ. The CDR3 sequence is CASSDGEYSNQPQHF. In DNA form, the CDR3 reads TGCGCCAGCAGCGACGGCGAGTATAGCAATCAGCCCCAGCATTTT.

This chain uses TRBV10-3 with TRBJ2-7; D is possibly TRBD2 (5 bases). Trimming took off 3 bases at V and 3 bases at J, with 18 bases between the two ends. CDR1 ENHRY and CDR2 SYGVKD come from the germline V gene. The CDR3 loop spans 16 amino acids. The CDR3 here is CAISEEGRALLYEQYF. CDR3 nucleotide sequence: TGTGCCATCAGTGAAGAGGGCCGGGCCCTCCTCTACGAGCAGTACTTC.

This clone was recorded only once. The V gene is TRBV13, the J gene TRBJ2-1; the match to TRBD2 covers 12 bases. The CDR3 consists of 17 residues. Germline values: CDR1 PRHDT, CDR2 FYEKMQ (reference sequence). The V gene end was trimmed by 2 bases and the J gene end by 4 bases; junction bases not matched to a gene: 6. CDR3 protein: CASSLMTSGSNYNEQFF. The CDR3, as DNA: TGTGCCAGCAGCTTAATGACTAGCGGGAGTAATTACAATGAGCAGTTCTTC. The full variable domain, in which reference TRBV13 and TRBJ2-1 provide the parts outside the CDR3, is AAGVIQSPRHLIKEKRETATLKCYPIPRHDTVYWYQQGPGQDPQFLISFYEKMQSDKGSIPDRFSAQQFSDYHSELNMSSLELGDSALYFCASSLMTSGSNYNEQFFGPGTRLTVL.

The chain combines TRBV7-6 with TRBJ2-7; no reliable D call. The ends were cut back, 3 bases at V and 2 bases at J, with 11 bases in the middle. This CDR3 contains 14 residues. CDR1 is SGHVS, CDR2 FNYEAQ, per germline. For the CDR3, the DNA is TGTGCCAGCAGCTTGTCTGGCGGAGCCTACGAGCAGTACTTC. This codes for CASSLSGGAYEQYF.

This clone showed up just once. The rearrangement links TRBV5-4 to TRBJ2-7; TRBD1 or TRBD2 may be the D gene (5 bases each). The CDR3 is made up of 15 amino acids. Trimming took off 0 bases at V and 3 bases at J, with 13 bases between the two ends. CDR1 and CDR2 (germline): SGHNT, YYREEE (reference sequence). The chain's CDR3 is CASSLGDDWGYEQYF. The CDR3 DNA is TGTGCCAGCAGCTTGGGGGACGACTGGGGCTACGAGCAGTACTTC. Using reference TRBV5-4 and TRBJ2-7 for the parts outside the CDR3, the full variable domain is ETGVTQSPTHLIKTRGQQVTLRCSSQSGHNTVSWYQQALGQGPQFIFQYYREEENGRGNFPPRFSGLQFPNYSSELNVNALELDDSALYLCASSLGDDWGYEQYFGPGTRLTVT.